This T cell receptor (beta chain) was identified in a study of blood T cell repertoires in COVID-19. In the study overall: Acute and convalescent COVID-19 specimens originated in the United States, Italy and Spain. T cells, B-cell-depleted T cells, or PBMCs provided the cDNA or gDNA that served as material.

Recovered participants had two consecutive negative NP/OP PCR tests, healthcare professional clearance, or symptom resolution. The V end was cut by 3 bases, the J end by 2 bases, with 11 bases between. This CDR3 contains 15 residues. Germline CDR1 and CDR2: MNHNS and SASEGT. How the authors handled the data: Quantification of nucleated cells was approximated via reference gene primer amplification. Sequencing was performed with immunoSEQ multiplex PCR; in TCRdb, only in-frame clones are kept and a portion is missing. The V and J calls and clone size are taken from that table; D and trimming were inferred from the DNA. Altogether about 250,000 clones are present, 85% to 90% being singletons, with the ten largest covering 15% to 18%. This clone was counted between two and nine times.

Sequencing was carried out using PBMCs or T cells enriched from blood (not recorded which). This receptor was taken from a young man who had recovered from COVID-19. The chain combines TRBV6-1 with TRBJ1-5; D unclear. CDR3 bases: TGTGCCAGCAGTGAGGGTAGGGAGGGCAATCAGCCCCAGCATTTT. This codes for CASSEGREGNQPQHF.